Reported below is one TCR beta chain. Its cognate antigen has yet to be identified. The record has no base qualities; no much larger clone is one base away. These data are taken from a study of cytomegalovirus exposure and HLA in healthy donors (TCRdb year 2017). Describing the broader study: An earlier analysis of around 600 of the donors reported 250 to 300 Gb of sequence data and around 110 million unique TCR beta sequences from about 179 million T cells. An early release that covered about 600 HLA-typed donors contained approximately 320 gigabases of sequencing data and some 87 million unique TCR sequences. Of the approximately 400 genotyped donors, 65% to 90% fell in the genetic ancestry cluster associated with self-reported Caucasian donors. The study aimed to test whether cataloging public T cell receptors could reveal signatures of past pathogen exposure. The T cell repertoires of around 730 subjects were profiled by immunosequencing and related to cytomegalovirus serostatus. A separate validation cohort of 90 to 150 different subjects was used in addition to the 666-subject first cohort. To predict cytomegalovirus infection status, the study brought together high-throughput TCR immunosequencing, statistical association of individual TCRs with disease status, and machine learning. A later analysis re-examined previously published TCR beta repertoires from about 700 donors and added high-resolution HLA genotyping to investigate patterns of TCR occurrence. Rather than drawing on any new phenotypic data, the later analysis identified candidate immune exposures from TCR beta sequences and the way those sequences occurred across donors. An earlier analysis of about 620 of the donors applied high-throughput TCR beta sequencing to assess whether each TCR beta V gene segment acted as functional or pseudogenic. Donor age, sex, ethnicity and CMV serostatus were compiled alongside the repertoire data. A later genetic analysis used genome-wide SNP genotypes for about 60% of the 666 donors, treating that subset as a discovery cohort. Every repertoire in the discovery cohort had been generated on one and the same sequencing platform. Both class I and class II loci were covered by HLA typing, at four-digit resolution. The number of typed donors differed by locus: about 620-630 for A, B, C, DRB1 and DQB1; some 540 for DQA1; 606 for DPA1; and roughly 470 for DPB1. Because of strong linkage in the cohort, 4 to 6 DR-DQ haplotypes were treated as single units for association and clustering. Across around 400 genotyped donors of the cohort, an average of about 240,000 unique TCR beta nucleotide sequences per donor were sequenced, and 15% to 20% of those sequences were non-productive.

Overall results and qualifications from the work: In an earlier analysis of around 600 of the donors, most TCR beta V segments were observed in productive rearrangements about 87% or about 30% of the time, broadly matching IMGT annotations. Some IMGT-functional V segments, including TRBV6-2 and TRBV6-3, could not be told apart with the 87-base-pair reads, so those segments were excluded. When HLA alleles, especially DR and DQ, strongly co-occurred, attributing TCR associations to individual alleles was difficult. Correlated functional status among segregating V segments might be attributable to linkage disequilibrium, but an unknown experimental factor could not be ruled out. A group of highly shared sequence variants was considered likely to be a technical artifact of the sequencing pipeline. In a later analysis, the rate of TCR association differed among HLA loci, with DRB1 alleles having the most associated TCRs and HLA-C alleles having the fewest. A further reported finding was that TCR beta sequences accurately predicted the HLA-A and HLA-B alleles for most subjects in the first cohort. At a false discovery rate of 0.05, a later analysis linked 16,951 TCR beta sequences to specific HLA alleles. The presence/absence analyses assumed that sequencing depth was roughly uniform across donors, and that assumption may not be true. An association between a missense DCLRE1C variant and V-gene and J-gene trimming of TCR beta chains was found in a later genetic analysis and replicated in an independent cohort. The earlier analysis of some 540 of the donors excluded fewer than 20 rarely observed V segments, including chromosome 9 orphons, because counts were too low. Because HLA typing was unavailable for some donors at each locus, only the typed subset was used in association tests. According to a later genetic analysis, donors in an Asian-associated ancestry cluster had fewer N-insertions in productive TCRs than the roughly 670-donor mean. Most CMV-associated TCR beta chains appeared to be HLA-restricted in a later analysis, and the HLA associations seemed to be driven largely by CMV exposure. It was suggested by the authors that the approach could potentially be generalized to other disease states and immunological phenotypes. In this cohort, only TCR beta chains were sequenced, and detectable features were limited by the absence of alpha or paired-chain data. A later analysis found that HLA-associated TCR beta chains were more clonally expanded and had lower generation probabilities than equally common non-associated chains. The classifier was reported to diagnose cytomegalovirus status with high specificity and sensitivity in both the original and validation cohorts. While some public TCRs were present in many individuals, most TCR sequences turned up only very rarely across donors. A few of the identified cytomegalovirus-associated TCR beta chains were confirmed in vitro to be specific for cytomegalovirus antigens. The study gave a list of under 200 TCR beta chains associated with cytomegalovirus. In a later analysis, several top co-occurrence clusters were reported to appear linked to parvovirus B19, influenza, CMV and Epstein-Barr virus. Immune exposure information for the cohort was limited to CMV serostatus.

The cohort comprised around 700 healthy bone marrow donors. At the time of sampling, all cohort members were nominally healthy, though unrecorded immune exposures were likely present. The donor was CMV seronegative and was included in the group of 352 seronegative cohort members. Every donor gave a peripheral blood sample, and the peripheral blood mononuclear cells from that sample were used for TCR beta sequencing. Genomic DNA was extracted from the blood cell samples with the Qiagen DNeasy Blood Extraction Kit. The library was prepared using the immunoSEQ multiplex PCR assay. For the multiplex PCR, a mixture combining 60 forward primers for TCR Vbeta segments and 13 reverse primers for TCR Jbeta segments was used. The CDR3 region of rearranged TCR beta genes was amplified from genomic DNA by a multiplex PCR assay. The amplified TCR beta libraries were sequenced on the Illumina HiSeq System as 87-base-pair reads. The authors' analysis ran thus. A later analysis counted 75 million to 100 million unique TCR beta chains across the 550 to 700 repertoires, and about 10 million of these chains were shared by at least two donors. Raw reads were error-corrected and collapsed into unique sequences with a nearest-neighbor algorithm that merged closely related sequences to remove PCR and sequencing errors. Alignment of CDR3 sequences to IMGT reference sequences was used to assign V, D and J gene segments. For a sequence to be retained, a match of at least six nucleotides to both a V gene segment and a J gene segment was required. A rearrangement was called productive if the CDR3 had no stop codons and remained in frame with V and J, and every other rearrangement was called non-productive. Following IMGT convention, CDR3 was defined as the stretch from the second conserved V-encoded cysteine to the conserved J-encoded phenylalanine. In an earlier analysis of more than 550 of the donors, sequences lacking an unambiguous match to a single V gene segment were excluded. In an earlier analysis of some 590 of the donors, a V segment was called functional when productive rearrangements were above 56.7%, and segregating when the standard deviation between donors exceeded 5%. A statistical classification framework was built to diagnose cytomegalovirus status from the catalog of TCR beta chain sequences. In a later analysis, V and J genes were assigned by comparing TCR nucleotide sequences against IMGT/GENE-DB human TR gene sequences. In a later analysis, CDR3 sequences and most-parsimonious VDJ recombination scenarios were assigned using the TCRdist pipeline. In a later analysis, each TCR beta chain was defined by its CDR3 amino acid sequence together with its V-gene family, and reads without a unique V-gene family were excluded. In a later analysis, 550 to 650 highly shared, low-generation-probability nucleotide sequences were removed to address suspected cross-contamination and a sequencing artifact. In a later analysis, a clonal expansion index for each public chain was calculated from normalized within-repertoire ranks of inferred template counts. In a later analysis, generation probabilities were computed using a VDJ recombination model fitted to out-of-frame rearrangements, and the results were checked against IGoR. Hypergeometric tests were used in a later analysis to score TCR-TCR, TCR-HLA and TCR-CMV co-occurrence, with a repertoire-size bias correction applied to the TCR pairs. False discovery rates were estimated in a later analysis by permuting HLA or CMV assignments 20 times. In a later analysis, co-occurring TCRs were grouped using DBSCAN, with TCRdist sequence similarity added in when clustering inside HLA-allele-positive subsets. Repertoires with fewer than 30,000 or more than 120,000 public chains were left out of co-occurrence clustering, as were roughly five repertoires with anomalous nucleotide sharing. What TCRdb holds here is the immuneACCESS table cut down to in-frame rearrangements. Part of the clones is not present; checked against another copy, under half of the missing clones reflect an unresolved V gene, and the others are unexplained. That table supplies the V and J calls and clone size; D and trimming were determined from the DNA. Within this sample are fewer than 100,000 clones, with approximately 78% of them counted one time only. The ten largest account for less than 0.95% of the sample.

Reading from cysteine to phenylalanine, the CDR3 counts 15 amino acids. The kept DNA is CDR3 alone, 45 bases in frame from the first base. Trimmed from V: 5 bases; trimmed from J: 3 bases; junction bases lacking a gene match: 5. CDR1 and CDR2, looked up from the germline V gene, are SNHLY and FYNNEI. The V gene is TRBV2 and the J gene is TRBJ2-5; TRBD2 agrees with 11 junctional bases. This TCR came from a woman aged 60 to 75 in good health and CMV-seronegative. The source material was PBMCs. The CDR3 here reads CASSFLAGGEETQYF. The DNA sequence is TGTGCCAGCAGTTTTCTAGCGGGAGGAGAAGAGACCCAGTACTTC. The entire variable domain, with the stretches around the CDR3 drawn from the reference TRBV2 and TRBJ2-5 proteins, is EPEVTQTPSHQVTQMGQEVILRCVPISNHLYFYWYRQILGQKVEFLVSFYNNEISEKSEIFDDQFSVERPDGSNFTLKIRSTKLEDSAMYFCASSFLAGGEETQYFGPGTRLLVL.